This TCR beta chain originates from a study of cytomegalovirus exposure and HLA in healthy donors. Background on the study: Tens of millions of unique TCRs from HLA-typed donors were held in an early release of data. Study-wide points: Sequence variants that were highly shared formed a cluster that was likely a sequencing artifact. Follow-up analysis later connected one missense variant in DCLRE1C with trimming of TCR beta V- and J-genes.

The CDR3 contains 18 residues. V lost 3 bases, J lost 4 bases, and 9 bases stayed unmatched. Per germline, CDR1 SGHNT and CDR2 YYREEE (reference sequence). This clone was counted a single time. Its antigen is still unknown. The study ran its PCR with 60 Vbeta and 13 Jbeta primers. The repertoire was sequenced with immunoSEQ multiplex PCR; TCRdb's copy has only in-frame clones and lacks some. This sample yields about 170,000 clones, of which under 80% are seen a single time; just under 3% belongs to the top ten. This chain joins TRBV5-4 and TRBJ2-1; 14 nucleotides agree with TRBD2. This clonotype was obtained from a man aged 35-49 years in good health and CMV-seronegative. Input material: PBMCs. The CDR3 nucleotides read TGTGCCAGCAGCTCCAAAGACAGGACTAGCGGGGGGTACAATGAGCAGTTCTTC. Translating gives CASSSKDRTSGGYNEQFF.